A selection of T cell receptor beta chains follows, all from one sample in a study of beta chain features in type 1 diabetes. Sequencing used immunoSEQ multiplex PCR; TCRdb keeps in-frame clones, though not all of them. The sample carries roughly 340,000 clones, 10% to 15% recorded once. Sequenced input: naive CD4+ T cells from blood. The receptors originated from a woman aged 18-29 years with type 1 diabetes. Both conserved end residues are trimmed from each CDR3. D genes are given only for firm matches.

D gene,V gene,J gene,CDR3 protein
NA,TRBV4-3,TRBJ2-7,ASSQDRQGLGDEQY
NA,TRBV14,TRBJ2-2,ASSHLTGELF
NA,TRBV2,TRBJ1-1,ASSLQGLETEAF
TRBD1,TRBV29-1,TRBJ1-1,SSGQATEAF
TRBD2,TRBV7-2,TRBJ2-7,ASSGASGREQY
NA,TRBV28,TRBJ1-4,AITQGSNEKLF
TRBD2,TRBV28,TRBJ2-7,ASSLTSAADEQY
TRBD2,TRBV29-1,TRBJ2-6,SVGRGAGANVLT
TRBD2,TRBV9,TRBJ2-1,ASSDQAGTRARGEQF
NA,TRBV30,TRBJ2-1,ALRGQGGSYEQF
TRBD2,TRBV7-2,TRBJ2-1,ASSLYRLAGGCI
NA,TRBV20-1,TRBJ2-1,SARDYSEQF
TRBD1,TRBV29-1,TRBJ1-5,SVVGQGGNQPQH
TRBD1,TRBV18,TRBJ2-5,ASSPGTEETQY